The clone carrying this T cell receptor (beta chain) showed up many times. The antigen is not known. The J segment lost 1 base and the V segment lost 0 bases, leaving 8 bases of the junction unmatched. The CDR3 consists of 17 residues. The germline V gene encodes CDR1 LNHNV and CDR2 YYDKDF (reference sequence). It was with a sample-barcoded 5' primer and a J-beta primer mix that a second PCR of roughly 6 to 12 cycles was run. TCRdb itself ran the 5' RACE reads through MiXCR, one entry per CDR3 protein. The sample lists fewer than 700,000 distinct CDR3 sequences; roughly two fifths were seen once. Every donor provided ten milliliters of peripheral blood. The sample originates from a study of blood T cells in healthy people across ages. Overall study results and limits: Naive T cell percentage by flow cytometry tracked strongly with beta diversity. Unsorted PBMC input precluded a conclusive naive versus antigen-experienced comparison.

The rearrangement uses TRBV15 and TRBJ2-7; TRBD2 matches at 8 bases. Input material: blood. The sequence came from a man older than 75 in good health. CDR3 protein: CATSRDRGGSRSYEQYF. CDR3 nucleotides: TGTGCCACCAGCAGAGATCGGGGGGGAAGTCGGTCCTACGAGCAGTACTTC.